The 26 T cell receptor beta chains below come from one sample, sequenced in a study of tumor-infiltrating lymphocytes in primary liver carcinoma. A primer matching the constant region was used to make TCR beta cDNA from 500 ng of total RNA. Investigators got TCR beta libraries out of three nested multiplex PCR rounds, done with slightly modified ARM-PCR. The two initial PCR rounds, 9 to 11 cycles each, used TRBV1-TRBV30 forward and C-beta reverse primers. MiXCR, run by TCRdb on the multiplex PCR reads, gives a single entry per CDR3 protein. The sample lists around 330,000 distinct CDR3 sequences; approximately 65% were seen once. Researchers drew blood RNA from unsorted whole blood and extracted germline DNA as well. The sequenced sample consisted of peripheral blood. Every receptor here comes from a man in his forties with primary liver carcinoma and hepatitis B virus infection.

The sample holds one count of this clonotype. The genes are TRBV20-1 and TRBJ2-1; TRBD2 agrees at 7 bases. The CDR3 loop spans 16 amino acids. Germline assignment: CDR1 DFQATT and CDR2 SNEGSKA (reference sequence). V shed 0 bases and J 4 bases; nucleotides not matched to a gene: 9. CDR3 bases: TGCAGTGCTAGAGATCGGCGAGCGGGATTATACAATGAGCAGTTCTTC. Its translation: CSARDRRAGLYNEQFF.

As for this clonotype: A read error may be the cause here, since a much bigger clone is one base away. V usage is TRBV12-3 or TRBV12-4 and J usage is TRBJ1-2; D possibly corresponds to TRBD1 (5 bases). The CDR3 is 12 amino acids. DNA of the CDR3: TGTGCCAGCAGCCGACAGATCTATGGCCACACCTTC. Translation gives CASSRQIYGHTF.

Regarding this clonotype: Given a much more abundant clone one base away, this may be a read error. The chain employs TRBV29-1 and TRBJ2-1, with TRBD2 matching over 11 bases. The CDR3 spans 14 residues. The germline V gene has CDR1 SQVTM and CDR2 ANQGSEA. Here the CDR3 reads CSVRLAGQYNERFF. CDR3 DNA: TGCAGCGTAAGACTAGCGGGACAGTACAATGAGCGGTTCTTC.

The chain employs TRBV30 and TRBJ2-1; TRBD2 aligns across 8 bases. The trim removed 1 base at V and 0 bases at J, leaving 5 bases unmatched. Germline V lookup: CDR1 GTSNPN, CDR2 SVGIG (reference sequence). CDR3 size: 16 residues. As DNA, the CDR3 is TGTGCCTGGAGTGGGGAGCGGGAGAGCTCCTACAATGAGCAGTTCTTC. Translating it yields CAWSGERESSYNEQFF.

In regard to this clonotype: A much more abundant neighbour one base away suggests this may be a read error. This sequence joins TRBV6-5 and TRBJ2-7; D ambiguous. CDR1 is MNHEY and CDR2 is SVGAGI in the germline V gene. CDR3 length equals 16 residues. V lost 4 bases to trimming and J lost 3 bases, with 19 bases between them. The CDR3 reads CASSSLLQVPIYEQYF. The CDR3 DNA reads TGTGCCAGCAGTTCCCTCCTGCAGGTCCCTATCTACGAGCAGTACTTC.

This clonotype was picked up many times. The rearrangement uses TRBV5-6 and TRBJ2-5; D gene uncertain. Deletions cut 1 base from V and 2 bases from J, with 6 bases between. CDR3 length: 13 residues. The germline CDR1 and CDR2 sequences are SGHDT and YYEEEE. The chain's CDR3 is CASSLLQQETQYF. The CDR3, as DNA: TGTGCCAGCAGCTTGTTACAGCAAGAGACCCAGTACTTC.

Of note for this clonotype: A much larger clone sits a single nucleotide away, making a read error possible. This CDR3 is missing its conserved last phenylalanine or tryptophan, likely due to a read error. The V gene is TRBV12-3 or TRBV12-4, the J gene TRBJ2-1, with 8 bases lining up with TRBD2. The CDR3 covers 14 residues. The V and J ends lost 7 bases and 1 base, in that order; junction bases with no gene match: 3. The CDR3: CASKAGVSYNEQFS. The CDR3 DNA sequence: TGTGCCAGCAAAGCGGGAGTTTCCTACAATGAGCAGTTCTCC.

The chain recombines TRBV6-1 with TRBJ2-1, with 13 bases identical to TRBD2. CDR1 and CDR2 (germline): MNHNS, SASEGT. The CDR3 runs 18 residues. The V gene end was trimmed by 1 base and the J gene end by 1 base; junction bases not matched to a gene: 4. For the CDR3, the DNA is TGTGCCAGCAGTGAAGAAGGGACTAGCGGGACTTCCTACAATGAGCAGTTCTTC. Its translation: CASSEEGTSGTSYNEQFF.

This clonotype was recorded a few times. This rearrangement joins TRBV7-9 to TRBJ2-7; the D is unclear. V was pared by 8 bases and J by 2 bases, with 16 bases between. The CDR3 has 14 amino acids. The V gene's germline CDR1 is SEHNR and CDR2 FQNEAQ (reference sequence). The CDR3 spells CASAPQFPPYEQYF. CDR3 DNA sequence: TGTGCCAGCGCCCCCCAGTTTCCCCCCTACGAGCAGTACTTC.

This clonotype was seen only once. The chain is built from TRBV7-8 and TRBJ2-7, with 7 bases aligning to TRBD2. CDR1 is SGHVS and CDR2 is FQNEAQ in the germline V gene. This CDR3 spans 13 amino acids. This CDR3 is CVNSFTSAYEQYF. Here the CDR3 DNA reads TGTGTCAACAGCTTTACTAGCGCCTACGAGCAGTACTTC. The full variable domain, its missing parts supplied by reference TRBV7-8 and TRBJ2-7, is GAGVSQSPRYKVAKRGQDVALRCDPISGHVSLFWYQQALGQGPEFLTYFQNEAQLDKSGLPSDRFFAERPEGSVSTLKIQRTQQEDSAVYLCVNSFTSAYEQYFGPGTRLTVT.

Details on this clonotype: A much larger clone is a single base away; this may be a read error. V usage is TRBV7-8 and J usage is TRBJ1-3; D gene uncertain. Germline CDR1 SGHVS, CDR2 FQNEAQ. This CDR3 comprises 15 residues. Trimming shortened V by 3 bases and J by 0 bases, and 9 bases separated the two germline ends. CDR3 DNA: TGTGCCAGCAGCTTGAGTGATAGCTCTGGAAACACCATATATTTT. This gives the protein CASSLSDSSGNTIYF.

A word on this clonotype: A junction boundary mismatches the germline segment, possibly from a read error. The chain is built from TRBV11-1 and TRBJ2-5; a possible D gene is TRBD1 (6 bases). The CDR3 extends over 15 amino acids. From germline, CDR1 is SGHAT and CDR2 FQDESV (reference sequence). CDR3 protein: CSSSLGPSKGEIQYF. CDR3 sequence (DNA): TGTTCCAGCAGCCTGGGACCGTCGAAGGGGGAGATCCAGTACTTC.

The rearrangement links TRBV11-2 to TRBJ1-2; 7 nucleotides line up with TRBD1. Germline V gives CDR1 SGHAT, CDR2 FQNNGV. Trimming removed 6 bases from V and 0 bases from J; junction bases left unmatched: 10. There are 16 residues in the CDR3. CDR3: CASRITQDRPNYGYTF. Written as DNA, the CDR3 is TGTGCCAGCAGGATTACACAGGACAGGCCTAACTATGGCTACACCTTC.

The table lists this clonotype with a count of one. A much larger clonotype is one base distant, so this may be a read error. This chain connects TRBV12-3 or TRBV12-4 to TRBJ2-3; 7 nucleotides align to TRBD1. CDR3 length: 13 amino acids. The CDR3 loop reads CASRGDSTDMQYF. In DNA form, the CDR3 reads TGTGCCAGCAGAGGGGACAGCACAGATATGCAGTATTTT.

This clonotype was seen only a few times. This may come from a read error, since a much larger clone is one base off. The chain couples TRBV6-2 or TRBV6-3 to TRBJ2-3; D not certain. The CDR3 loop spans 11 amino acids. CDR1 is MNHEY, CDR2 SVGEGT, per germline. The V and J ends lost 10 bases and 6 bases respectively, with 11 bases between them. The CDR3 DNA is TGTGCCAACACTTCTCTGGATACGCAGTATTTT. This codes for CANTSLDTQYF.

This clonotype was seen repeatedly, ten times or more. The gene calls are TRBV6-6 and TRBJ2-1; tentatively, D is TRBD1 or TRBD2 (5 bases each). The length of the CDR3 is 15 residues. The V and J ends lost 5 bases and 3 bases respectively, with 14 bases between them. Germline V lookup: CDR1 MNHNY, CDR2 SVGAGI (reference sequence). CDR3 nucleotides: TGTGCCAGCAGTCTAAGCCGGGACGGCTACAATGAGCAGTTCTTC. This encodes CASSLSRDGYNEQFF.

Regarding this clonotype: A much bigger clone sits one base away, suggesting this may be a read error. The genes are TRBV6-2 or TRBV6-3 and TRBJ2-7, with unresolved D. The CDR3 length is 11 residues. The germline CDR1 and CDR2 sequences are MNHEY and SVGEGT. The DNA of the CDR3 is TGTACCAGCAGTCCACAGTACGAGCAGTACTTC. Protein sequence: CTSSPQYEQYF.

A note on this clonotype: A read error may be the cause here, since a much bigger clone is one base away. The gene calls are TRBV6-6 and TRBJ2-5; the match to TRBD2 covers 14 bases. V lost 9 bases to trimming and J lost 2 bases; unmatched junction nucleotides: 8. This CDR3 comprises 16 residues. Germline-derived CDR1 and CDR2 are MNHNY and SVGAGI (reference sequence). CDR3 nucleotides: TGTGCCAGTCCCTTGGGACTAGCGGGAGTTCAAGAGACCCAGTACTTC. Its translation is CASPLGLAGVQETQYF.

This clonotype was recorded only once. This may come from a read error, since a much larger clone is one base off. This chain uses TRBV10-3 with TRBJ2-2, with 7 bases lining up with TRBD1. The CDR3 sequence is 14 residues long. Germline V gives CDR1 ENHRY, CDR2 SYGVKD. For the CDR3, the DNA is TGTGCCGTCAGGGACAGTGCGAACACCGGGGAGCTGTTTTTT. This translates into CAVRDSANTGELFF.

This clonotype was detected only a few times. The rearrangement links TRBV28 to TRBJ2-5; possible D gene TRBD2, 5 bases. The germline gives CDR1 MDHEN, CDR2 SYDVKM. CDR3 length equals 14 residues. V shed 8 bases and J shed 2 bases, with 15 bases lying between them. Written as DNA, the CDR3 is TGTGCCAGCTCTATTGCGGGCTCGCAAGAGACCCAGTACTTC. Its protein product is CASSIAGSQETQYF.

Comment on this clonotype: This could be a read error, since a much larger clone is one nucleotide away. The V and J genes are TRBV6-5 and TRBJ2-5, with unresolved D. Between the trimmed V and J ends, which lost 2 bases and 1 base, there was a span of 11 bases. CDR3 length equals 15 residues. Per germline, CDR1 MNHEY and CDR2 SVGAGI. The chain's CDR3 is CASSYQAPFQETQYF. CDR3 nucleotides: TGTGCCAGCAGTTACCAGGCCCCGTTCCAAGAGACCCAGTACTTC.

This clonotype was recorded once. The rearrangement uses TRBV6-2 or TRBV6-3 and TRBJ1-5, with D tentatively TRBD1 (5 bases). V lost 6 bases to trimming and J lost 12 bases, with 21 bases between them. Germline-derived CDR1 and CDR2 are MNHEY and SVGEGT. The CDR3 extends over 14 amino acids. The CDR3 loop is CASRPTGQGKHQHF. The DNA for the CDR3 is TGTGCCAGCAGACCCACGGGGCAGGGCAAGCACCAGCATTTT.

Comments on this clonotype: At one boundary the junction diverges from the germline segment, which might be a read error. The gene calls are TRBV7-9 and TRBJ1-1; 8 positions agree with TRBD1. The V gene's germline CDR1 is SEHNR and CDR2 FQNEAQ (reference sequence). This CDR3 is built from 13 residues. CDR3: CANSRGQGTEAFF. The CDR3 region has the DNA TGTGCCAACAGCAGGGGGCAAGGCACTGAAGCTTTCTTT. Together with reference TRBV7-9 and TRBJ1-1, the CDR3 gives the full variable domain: DTGVSQNPRHKITKRGQNVTFRCDPISEHNRLYWYRQTLGQGPEFLTYFQNEAQLEKSRLLSDRFSAERPKGSFSTLEIQRTEQGDSAMYLCANSRGQGTEAFFGQGTRLTVV.

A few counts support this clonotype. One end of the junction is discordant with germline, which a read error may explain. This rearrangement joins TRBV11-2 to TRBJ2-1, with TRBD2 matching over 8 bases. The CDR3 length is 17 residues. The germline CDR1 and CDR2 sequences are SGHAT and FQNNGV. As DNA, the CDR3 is TGTGTCAGCAGCTTAGGTAGGGGCGGGAGGTTCTACAATGAGCAGTTCTTC. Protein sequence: CVSSLGRGGRFYNEQFF.

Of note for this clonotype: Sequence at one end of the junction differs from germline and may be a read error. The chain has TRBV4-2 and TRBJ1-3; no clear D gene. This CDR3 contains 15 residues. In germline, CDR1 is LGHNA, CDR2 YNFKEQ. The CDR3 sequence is CAGSQEGGSGNTMYF. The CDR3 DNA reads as TGTGCCGGCAGCCAAGAAGGAGGGAGTGGAAACACCATGTATTTT.

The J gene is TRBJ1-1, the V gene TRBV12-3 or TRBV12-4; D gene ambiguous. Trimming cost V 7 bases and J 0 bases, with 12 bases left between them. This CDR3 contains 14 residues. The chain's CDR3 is CASTFRRMNTEAFF. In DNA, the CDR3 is TGTGCCAGCACCTTTCGGCGGATGAACACTGAAGCTTTCTTT.